This is a list of T cell receptor beta chains from one sample in a study of blood T cell repertoires in COVID-19. Sequenced by immunoSEQ multiplex PCR; TCRdb stores in-frame clones only, minus some. The sample lists hundreds of thousands of clones; less than 90% were seen once. The sample comprised peripheral blood. The receptors stem from a woman in her 70s with COVID-19, enrolled during active disease. The CDR3 runs from the conserved cysteine through the conserved F or W. The D gene is left open where the match is weak. Clone size, where shown, is once, few, many, or a class for clones that have expanded.

J: TRBJ1-1
D: TRBD1
size: .
V: TRBV27
DNA: TGTGCCAGCAGTTTAGGTCCAGGGGGGAGGACTGAAGCTTTCTTT
CDR3: CASSLGPGGRTEAFF

J: TRBJ2-6
D: .
size: once
V: TRBV5-4
DNA: TGTGCCAGCAGTTCGGCTGGGGCCAACGTCCTGACTTTC
CDR3: CASSSAGANVLTF

J: TRBJ1-6
D: .
size: .
V: TRBV9
DNA: TGTGCCAGCAGCGTAGGGGGGGGCCTTAATTCACCCCTCCACTTT
CDR3: CASSVGGGLNSPLHF

J: TRBJ2-7
D: TRBD1
size: .
V: TRBV18
DNA: TGTGCCAGCTCACCGACAGGGATCTACGAGCAGTACTTC
CDR3: CASSPTGIYEQYF

J: TRBJ1-1
D: .
size: once
V: TRBV5-1
DNA: TGCGCCAGCTCCCCCGGGGAGGGAGAAGCTTTCTTT
CDR3: CASSPGEGEAFF

J: TRBJ2-3
D: TRBD1
size: .
V: TRBV19
DNA: TGTGCCAGTAGTACTGGGGGACAGGGGGGCGATACGCAGTATTTT
CDR3: CASSTGGQGGDTQYF

J: TRBJ2-6
D: TRBD1
size: .
V: TRBV10-3
DNA: TGTGCCATCAGCCAGACAGGGGCGACTTCTGGGGCCAACGTCCTGACTTTC
CDR3: CAISQTGATSGANVLTF

J: TRBJ2-3
D: TRBD2
size: .
V: TRBV3-1/TRBV3-2
DNA: TGTGCCAGCAGCCGGGGACTAAGCACAGATACGCAGTATTTT
CDR3: CASSRGLSTDTQYF

J: TRBJ2-1
D: .
size: .
V: TRBV7-9
DNA: TGTGCCAGCAGCTTCCCCGGGCAGGGCCCACCCAATGAGCAGTTCTTC
CDR3: CASSFPGQGPPNEQFF

J: TRBJ1-1
D: .
size: .
V: TRBV5-5
DNA: TGTGCCAGCAGACGACAGGCAGGGGACACTGAAGCTTTCTTT
CDR3: CASRRQAGDTEAFF